This T cell receptor beta chain was identified during a study of T cell responses to AZD1222 COVID-19 vaccine. The germline V gene has CDR1 SNHLY and CDR2 FYNNEI. V dropped 7 bases and J dropped 7 bases, with 13 bases sitting between them. The CDR3 contains 13 residues. Study observations and caveats: Scientists sampled the repertoires only once the peak T cell response had passed. When two AZD1222 doses had been given, Spike-specific TCR breadth and depth rose.

This table comes from immunoSEQ multiplex PCR, and its TCRdb copy is limited to in-frame clones, with some not included. The sample holds about 140,000 clones, roughly 92% seen once. Remarks on this clone: The antigen is unknown.

Combined were second doses at about 4 or about 12 weeks. The TCR sequence derives from an adult who received the AZD1222 COVID-19 vaccine. The sample consisted of peripheral blood, taken 28 days after the second AZD1222 dose. The chain recombines TRBV2 with TRBJ1-4, with TRBD1 as a possible D gene (5 bases). The DNA for the CDR3 is TGTGCCAGCATGAAGGGGTTAAGTGAAAAACTGTTTTTT. Protein sequence: CASMKGLSEKLFF.